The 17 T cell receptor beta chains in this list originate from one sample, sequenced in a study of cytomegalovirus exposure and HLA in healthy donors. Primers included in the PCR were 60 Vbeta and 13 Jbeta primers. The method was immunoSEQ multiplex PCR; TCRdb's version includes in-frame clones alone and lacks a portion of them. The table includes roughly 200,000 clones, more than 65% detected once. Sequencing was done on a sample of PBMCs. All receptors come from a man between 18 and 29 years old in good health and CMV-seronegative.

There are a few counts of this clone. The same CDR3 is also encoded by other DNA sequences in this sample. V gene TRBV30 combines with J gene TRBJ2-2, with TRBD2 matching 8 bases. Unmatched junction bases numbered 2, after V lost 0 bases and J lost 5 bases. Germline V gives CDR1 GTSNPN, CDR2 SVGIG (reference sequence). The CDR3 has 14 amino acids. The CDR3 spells CAWSVGLATGELFF. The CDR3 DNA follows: TGTGCCTGGAGTGTAGGACTAGCTACCGGGGAGCTGTTTTTT.

The CDR3 is CASSLGANYGYTF. The CDR3 bases are TGTGCCAGCAGTTTAGGAGCTAACTATGGCTACACCTTC. This sequence joins TRBV27 and TRBJ1-2; no reliable D call. The length of the CDR3 is 13 residues. The germline CDR1 and CDR2 sequences are MNHEY and SMNVEV (reference sequence). Trimming took 2 bases from V and 0 from J, leaving 4 bases between them.

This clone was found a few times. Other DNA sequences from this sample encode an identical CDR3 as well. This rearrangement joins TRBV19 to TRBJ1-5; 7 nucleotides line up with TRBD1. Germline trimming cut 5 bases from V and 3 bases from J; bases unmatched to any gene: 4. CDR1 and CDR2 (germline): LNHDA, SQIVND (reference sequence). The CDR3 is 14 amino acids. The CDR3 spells CASSPQGYNQPQHF. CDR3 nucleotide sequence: TGTGCCAGTAGTCCACAGGGGTACAATCAGCCCCAGCATTTT.

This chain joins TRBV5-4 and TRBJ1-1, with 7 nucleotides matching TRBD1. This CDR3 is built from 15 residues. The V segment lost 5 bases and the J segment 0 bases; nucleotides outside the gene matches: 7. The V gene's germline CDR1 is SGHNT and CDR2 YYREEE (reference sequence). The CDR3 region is CASSQTGQMNTEAFF. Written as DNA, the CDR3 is TGTGCCAGCAGTCAAACGGGACAGATGAACACTGAAGCTTTCTTT.

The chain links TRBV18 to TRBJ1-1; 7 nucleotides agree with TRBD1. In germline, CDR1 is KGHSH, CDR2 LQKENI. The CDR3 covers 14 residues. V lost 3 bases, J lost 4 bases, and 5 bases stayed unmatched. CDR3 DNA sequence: TGTGCCAGCTCACCGGACAGGAGGGGCACTGAAGCTTTCTTT. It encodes CASSPDRRGTEAFF.

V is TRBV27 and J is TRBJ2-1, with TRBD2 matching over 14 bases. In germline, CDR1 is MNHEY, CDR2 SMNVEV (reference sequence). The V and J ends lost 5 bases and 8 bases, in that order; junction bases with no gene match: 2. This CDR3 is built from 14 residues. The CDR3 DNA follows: TGTGCCAGCAGTGCGGGACTAGCGGGAGATGAGCAGTTCTTC. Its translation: CASSAGLAGDEQFF.

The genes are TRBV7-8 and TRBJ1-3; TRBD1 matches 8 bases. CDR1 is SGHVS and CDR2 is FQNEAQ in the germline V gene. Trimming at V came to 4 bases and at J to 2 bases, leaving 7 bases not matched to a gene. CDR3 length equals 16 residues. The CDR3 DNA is TGTGCCAGCAGCTCACTGGACAGGGTACCTGGAAACACCATATATTTT. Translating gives CASSSLDRVPGNTIYF.

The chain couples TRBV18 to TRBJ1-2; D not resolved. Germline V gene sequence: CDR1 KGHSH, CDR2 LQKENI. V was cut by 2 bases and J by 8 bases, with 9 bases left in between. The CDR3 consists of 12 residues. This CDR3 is CASSPAGLGYTF. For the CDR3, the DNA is TGTGCCAGCTCACCAGCCGGACTCGGCTACACCTTC.

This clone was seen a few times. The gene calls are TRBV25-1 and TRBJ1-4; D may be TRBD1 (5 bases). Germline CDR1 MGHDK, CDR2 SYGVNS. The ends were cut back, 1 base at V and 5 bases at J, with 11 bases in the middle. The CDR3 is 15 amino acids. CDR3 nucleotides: TGTGCCAGCAGTGAATGGGCAGGGTTAAATGAAAAACTGTTTTTT. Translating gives CASSEWAGLNEKLFF.

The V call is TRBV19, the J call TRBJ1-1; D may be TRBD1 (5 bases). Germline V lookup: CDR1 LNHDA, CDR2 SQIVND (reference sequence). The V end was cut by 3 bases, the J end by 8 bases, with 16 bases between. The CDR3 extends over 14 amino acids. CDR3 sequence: CASSIGGAPSEAFF. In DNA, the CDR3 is TGTGCCAGTAGTATTGGAGGGGCCCCTTCGGAAGCTTTCTTT.

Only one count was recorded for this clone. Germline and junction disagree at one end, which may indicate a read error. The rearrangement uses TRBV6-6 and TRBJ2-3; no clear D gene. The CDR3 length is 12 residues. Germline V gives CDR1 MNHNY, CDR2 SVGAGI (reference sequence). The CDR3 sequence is CASSHAPRLSIF. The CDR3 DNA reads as TGTGCCAGCAGCCACGCCCCGCGCCTGTCCATTTTT.

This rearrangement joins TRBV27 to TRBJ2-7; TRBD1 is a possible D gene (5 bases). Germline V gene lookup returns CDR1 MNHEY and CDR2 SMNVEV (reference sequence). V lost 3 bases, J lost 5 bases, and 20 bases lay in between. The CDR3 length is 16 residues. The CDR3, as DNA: TGTGCCAGCAGTTTCACAGGACCTCTGGGGTTCGACGAGCAGTACTTC. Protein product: CASSFTGPLGFDEQYF.

CDR3 amino acids: CASSPYGYDYGYTF. The CDR3 region has the DNA TGTGCCAGTAGTCCTTACGGTTACGACTATGGCTACACCTTC. The chain joins TRBV19 to TRBJ1-2; D uncertain. This CDR3 has 14 amino acids. V was clipped by 5 bases and J by 3 bases, with 13 bases between them. Germline V gene sequence: CDR1 LNHDA, CDR2 SQIVND (reference sequence).

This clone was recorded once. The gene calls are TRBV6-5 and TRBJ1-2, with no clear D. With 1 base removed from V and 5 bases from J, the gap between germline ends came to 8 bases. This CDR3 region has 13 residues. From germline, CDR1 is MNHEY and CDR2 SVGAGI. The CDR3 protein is CASSYWREYGYTF. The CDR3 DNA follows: TGTGCCAGCAGTTACTGGAGGGAGTATGGCTACACCTTC.

Written as DNA, the CDR3 is TGCAGCGGAAGGACAGGGAACTACGAGCAGTACTTC. This encodes CSGRTGNYEQYF. This chain links TRBV29-1 with TRBJ2-7; 8 bases are shared with TRBD1. This CDR3 spans 12 amino acids. Per the germline V gene, CDR1 is SQVTM and CDR2 is ANQGSEA. V shed 7 bases, J shed 3 bases, and the junction held 5 bases outside the gene matches.

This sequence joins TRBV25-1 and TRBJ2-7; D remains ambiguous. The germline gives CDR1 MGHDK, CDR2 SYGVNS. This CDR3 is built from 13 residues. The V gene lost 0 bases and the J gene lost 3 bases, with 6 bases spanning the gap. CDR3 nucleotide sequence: TGTGCCAGCAGTGAATACACCAGCTACGAGCAGTACTTC. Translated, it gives CASSEYTSYEQYF.

The CDR3 nucleotides are TGTGCCAGCAGCTTGATGATCAGTCCCTCGAGGGAGACCCAGTACTTC. This codes for CASSLMISPSRETQYF. The V call is TRBV5-4, the J call TRBJ2-5; D ambiguous. Between the trimmed V and J ends, which lost 1 base and 5 bases, there was a span of 18 bases. This CDR3 has 16 residues. Germline CDR1 is SGHNT and CDR2 is YYREEE (reference sequence).